This TCR beta chain was identified in a study of vaccination and CD4 T cells after COVID-19. Across the study: The convalescents, six males and four females, included two who were Hispanic. Two doses of either BNT162b2 or mRNA-1273 vaccine were given to participants.

As for this clonotype: Its antigen is still unknown.

Specified treatment: roughly 10-day PBMC culture with coronavirus spike peptide pools or control peptides (ViraFEST assay). Researchers collected the unexposed donor's CD4+ T cells before the COVID-19 pandemic (2011-2018). ViraFEST used peptide pools to expand antigen-specific T cells and subsequently sequenced their TCRs. At the Johns Hopkins FTIC core, DNA taken from cultured CD4+ T cells was sequenced by way of the Oncomine TCR Beta short-read assay. Using the QIAamp micro DNA kit, genomic DNA was extracted from the CD4+ T cells that had been cultured. TCRdb processed the PCR reads anew with MiXCR; each CDR3 protein has one entry. This sample has more than 6,500 distinct CDR3 sequences, with around 50% found just once. Input material: CD4+ T cells from blood, cultured in vitro. The TCR comes from a human donor in good health.

In nucleotides, the CDR3 is TGCAGTGCGCGAATAACCCACACTGAAGCTTTCTTT. It is translated as CSARITHTEAFF. J is TRBJ1-1 and V is TRBV20-1; D not resolved. Trimming cost V 6 bases and J 3 bases, with 11 bases left between them. This CDR3 comprises 12 residues. Germline lookup yields CDR1 DFQATT and CDR2 SNEGSKA (reference sequence).